The T cell receptor (beta chain) under discussion was sequenced for a study of blood T cell repertoires in COVID-19. About the study: Italy, Spain and the United States were the sources of the convalescent and acute COVID-19 samples. PBMCs, B-cell-depleted T cells, or T cells provided the cDNA or gDNA that made up the material.

This clone was detected only once. The CDR3 loop spans 16 amino acids. The germline V gene encodes CDR1 SGDLS and CDR2 YYNGEE. V was cut by 0 bases and J by 6 bases, with 18 bases left in between. Source study methods: Cell counts per sample came from amplifying reference gene primers. The data were produced by immunoSEQ multiplex PCR, yet TCRdb's version contains in-frame clones alone and is incomplete. V and J calls and clone size follow that table, whereas D and trimming were derived from the DNA. Of under 300,000 clones listed, nearly 85% are singletons. This clonotype was obtained from a human donor in a cohort sampled during active COVID-19. The chain is built from TRBV9 and TRBJ1-1; TRBD1 might be the D (6 bases). Material for sequencing was peripheral blood. CDR3 sequence (DNA): TGTGCCAGCAGCGTAGGGGTAGGGCAGGGGACCTCTGAAGCTTTCTTT. It codes for CASSVGVGQGTSEAFF.